The 6 T cell receptor beta chains presented below share a single source sample, sequenced in a study of T cell changes during pregnancy in multiple sclerosis. The repertoire was sequenced with immunoSEQ multiplex PCR; TCRdb's copy has only in-frame clones and lacks some. Of fewer than 60,000 clones in the sample, approximately 95% are singletons; the top ten hold approximately 5.6%. The sample was CD8+ T cells from peripheral blood mononuclear cells, taken in the first trimester of pregnancy. All receptors derive from a female donor with multiple sclerosis, enrolled in a pregnancy study.

The genes are TRBV19 and TRBJ1-1; tentatively, D is TRBD1 (5 bases). Trimming pared 5 bases from V and 6 bases from J, leaving 7 bases between. CDR1 and CDR2 (germline): LNHDA, SQIVND (reference sequence). The length of the CDR3 is 11 residues. CDR3 protein: CASSQGAEAFF. As DNA, the CDR3 is TGTGCCAGTAGTCAGGGTGCTGAAGCTTTCTTT.

The chain employs TRBV7-9 and TRBJ2-3; D is ambiguous. Trimming took 7 bases from V and 2 from J, leaving 10 bases between them. CDR3 size: 13 residues. The germline V gene has CDR1 SEHNR and CDR2 FQNEAQ (reference sequence). CDR3 in amino acids: CASTPEYTDTQYF. In nucleotides, the CDR3 is TGTGCCAGCACCCCAGAATACACAGATACGCAGTATTTT.

The chain carries TRBV29-1 and TRBJ1-1; D unresolved. The V end lost 3 bases, the J end lost 1 base, and 3 bases lay between the germline ends. Germline V gene data show CDR1 as SQVTM and CDR2 as ANQGSEA. The CDR3 covers 11 residues. In nucleotides, the CDR3 is TGCAGCGTTGACAGGAACACTGAAGCTTTCTTT. Protein sequence: CSVDRNTEAFF.

The CDR3 DNA is TGCAGCGTTGAAAAGTTAGAGGAGCGGGGCTCCTACGAGCAGTACTTC. Encoded protein: CSVEKLEERGSYEQYF. The gene calls are TRBV29-1 and TRBJ2-7; 7 bases line up with TRBD2. There are 16 residues in the CDR3. CDR1 is SQVTM, CDR2 ANQGSEA, per germline. V trimming: 2 bases; J trimming: 0 bases; junction bases outside the gene matches: 10.

The chain employs TRBV6-5 and TRBJ1-2, with 7 bases that match TRBD1. The CDR3 is 13 residues long. Looked up from germline, CDR1 is MNHEY and CDR2 is SVGAGI. V was pared by 6 bases and J by 4 bases, with 5 bases of the junction left unmatched. The CDR3 is CASRGDSLYGYTF. CDR3 nucleotides: TGTGCCAGCAGGGGGGACAGTCTCTATGGCTACACCTTC.

V is TRBV4-2 and J is TRBJ2-3; D possibly corresponds to TRBD2 (6 bases). Germline V gives CDR1 LGHNA, CDR2 YNFKEQ. This CDR3 contains 17 residues. Trimming removed 1 base at V and 0 bases at J, with 14 bases between. The CDR3 nucleotides read TGTGCCAGCAGCCAAGGGGGGGTCCGATCGAGCACAGATACGCAGTATTTT. Amino acids: CASSQGGVRSSTDTQYF.